The rows below give T cell receptor beta chains drawn from one sample of a study of blood T cell repertoires in COVID-19. Using immunoSEQ multiplex PCR, the repertoire was profiled, and TCRdb retains in-frame clones only, with some absent. The sample shows 140,000 or so clones, around 86% of them seen only once. Sequencing input: peripheral blood. These receptors all come from a human donor in a cohort sampled during active COVID-19. The CDR3 runs from the conserved cysteine through the conserved F or W. The D gene is left open where the match is weak. A row's size may be missing; if present it is once, few, many or a size class.

once,TRBJ2-1,-,TRBV24-1,CATSDTAGTQNNEQFF,TGTGCCACCAGTGATACCGCCGGGACTCAAAACAATGAGCAGTTCTTC
once,TRBJ2-5,-,TRBV7-9,CASSLDWESGRETQYF,TGTGCCAGCAGCTTAGACTGGGAGAGCGGGCGAGAGACCCAGTACTTC
few,TRBJ2-1,TRBD2,TRBV5-1,CASSLGSGGPWNEQFF,TGCGCCAGCAGCTTGGGGTCGGGAGGGCCATGGAATGAGCAGTTCTTC
-,TRBJ1-1,-,TRBV10-2,CASSVGALTEAFF,TGCGCCAGCAGTGTGGGGGCGCTCACTGAAGCTTTCTTT
-,TRBJ1-2,TRBD1,TRBV15,CATSSTGGRGYGYTF,TGTGCCACCAGCAGCACAGGGGGCCGTGGCTATGGCTACACCTTC
few,TRBJ1-1,TRBD1,TRBV19,CASSILVRSTGEDTEAFF,TGTGCCAGTAGTATCCTCGTCCGATCGACAGGGGAGGACACTGAAGCTTTCTTT
-,TRBJ1-5,-,TRBV15,CATSRDTVGSQPQHF,TGTGCCACCAGCAGAGATACAGTGGGGAGCCAGCCCCAGCATTTT
-,TRBJ2-5,-,TRBV27,CASNEGGGSHQETQYF,TGTGCCAGCAATGAGGGGGGCGGGAGTCACCAAGAGACCCAGTACTTC
-,TRBJ2-3,-,TRBV27,CASRTPGGTDTQYF,TGTGCCAGCAGAACCCCAGGGGGCACAGATACGCAGTATTTT
-,TRBJ2-7,TRBD1,TRBV19,CASSTTTGGSDEQYF,TGTGCCAGTAGTACCACGACAGGGGGCAGTGACGAGCAGTACTTC
-,TRBJ2-2,TRBD1,TRBV9,CASSPTGFSSGELFF,TGTGCCAGCAGCCCGACAGGGTTCTCTTCCGGGGAGCTGTTTTTT
once,TRBJ2-3,TRBD1,TRBV9,CASSSGQLRSTDTQYF,TGTGCCAGCAGCTCGGGACAGCTAAGGAGCACAGATACGCAGTATTTT
-,TRBJ2-7,-,TRBV28,CASSAPGREQYF,TGTGCCAGCAGTGCCCCCGGTCGGGAGCAGTACTTC
-,TRBJ1-5,-,TRBV6-5,CASSDRFNQPQHF,TGTGCCAGCAGCGACAGGTTCAATCAGCCCCAGCATTTT
-,TRBJ1-5,-,TRBV18,CASSPVTDQPQHF,TGTGCCAGCTCACCTGTGACAGATCAGCCCCAGCATTTT
-,TRBJ1-2,TRBD1,TRBV28,CASSPGTARGYGYTF,TGTGCCAGCAGTCCAGGGACAGCGAGGGGGTATGGCTACACCTTC
-,TRBJ2-7,TRBD1,TRBV6-6,CASSLTGAGYYEQYF,TGTGCCAGCAGTTTGACAGGGGCGGGATACTACGAGCAGTACTTC
-,TRBJ1-2,-,TRBV3-1/TRBV3-2,CASSQDWAAGYTF,TGTGCCAGCAGCCAAGATTGGGCAGCTGGCTACACCTTC
-,TRBJ1-1,-,TRBV5-1,CASSSTRGTEAFF,TGCGCCAGCAGCTCGACCAGGGGAACTGAAGCTTTCTTT
-,TRBJ2-7,TRBD2,TRBV5-8,CASSLSTSGPYEQYF,TGTGCCAGCAGCTTGAGTACTAGCGGCCCCTACGAGCAGTACTTC
-,TRBJ1-2,-,TRBV28,CASSFSQVPDGYTF,TGTGCCAGCAGTTTTTCACAGGTCCCTGATGGCTACACCTTC
-,TRBJ1-1,-,TRBV12-3/TRBV12-4,CASSLGANTEAFF,TGTGCCAGCAGTTTAGGAGCTAACACTGAAGCTTTCTTT
-,TRBJ1-4,TRBD1,TRBV11-1,CASSGDRGEKLFF,TGTGCCAGCAGCGGGGACAGGGGAGAAAAACTGTTTTTT
medium-sized,TRBJ1-2,TRBD1,TRBV4-1,CASSQDRGQASYTF,TGCGCCAGCAGCCAAGATAGGGGACAGGCAAGCTACACCTTC
once,TRBJ1-1,-,TRBV19,CASSIPGFFTEAFF,TGTGCCAGTAGTATCCCAGGATTTTTCACTGAAGCTTTCTTT
once,TRBJ2-1,TRBD2,TRBV19,CASSAPSGRAKYNEQFF,TGTGCCAGTAGTGCCCCTAGCGGGAGGGCCAAGTACAATGAGCAGTTCTTC
-,TRBJ1-3,TRBD1,TRBV4-1,CASSQDPGTGLSGPGNTIYF,TGCGCCAGCAGCCAGGATCCCGGGACAGGGCTCTCAGGCCCTGGAAACACCATATATTTT
-,TRBJ2-1,-,TRBV7-3,CASSSARTEGVRGEQFF,TGTGCCAGCAGCTCCGCCAGGACAGAGGGAGTTAGGGGTGAGCAGTTCTTC
-,TRBJ1-3,-,TRBV19,CASSSGGTGNTIYF,TGTGCCAGTAGTTCGGGGGGGACTGGAAACACCATATATTTT
-,TRBJ1-3,TRBD1,TRBV5-1,CASSLGRGSKSNSGNTIYF,TGCGCCAGCAGCTTGGGCAGGGGGTCAAAATCGAACTCTGGAAACACCATATATTTT
-,TRBJ1-2,-,TRBV4-2,CASSLEERDYGYTF,TGTGCCAGCAGCCTGGAAGAGCGAGACTATGGCTACACCTTC
-,TRBJ2-3,TRBD2,TRBV14,CASSPRQREFSTDTQYF,TGTGCCAGCAGCCCACGGCAGCGGGAGTTTAGCACAGATACGCAGTATTTT
-,TRBJ1-2,-,TRBV19,CASSISGAGYGYTF,TGTGCCAGTAGTATCTCAGGGGCTGGCTATGGCTACACCTTC
-,TRBJ2-3,TRBD2,TRBV28,CASSIGGLAVSDTQYF,TGTGCCAGCAGTATTGGGGGACTAGCGGTCTCAGATACGCAGTATTTT